This T cell receptor (beta chain) was documented in a study of blood T cell repertoires in COVID-19. The CDR3 consists of 12 residues. The V end was cut by 3 bases, the J end by 11 bases, with 13 bases between. Study processing details: The authors estimated nucleated cell counts from reference gene primer amplification. Clones were read by immunoSEQ multiplex PCR, and TCRdb kept only the in-frame ones, dropping some. From that table come the V and J calls and clone size; the DNA was used to work out D and trimming. The sample has around 620,000 clones; over 80% are singletons. This clonotype was sampled from a young woman with acute or convalescent COVID-19. Sequencing was carried out using peripheral blood. The V gene is TRBV12-3 or TRBV12-4, the J gene TRBJ1-1; tentatively, D is TRBD1 (5 bases). The CDR3 DNA reads TGTGCCAGCAGTTTGAAGGGGAAGGGGGCTTTCTTT. Its protein is CASSLKGKGAFF.